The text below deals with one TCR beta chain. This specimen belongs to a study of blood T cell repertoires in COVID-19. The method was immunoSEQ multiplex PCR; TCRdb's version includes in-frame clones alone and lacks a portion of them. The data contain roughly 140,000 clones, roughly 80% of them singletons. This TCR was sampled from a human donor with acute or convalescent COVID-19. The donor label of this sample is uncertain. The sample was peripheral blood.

CDR3 bases: TGTGCCAGCAGTGAAGAATCTGCGGTTCTCGGCAATCAGCCCCAGCATTTT. Translation: CASSEESAVLGNQPQHF. The chain has TRBV25-1 and TRBJ1-5, with D uncertain. CDR1 and CDR2 (germline): MGHDK, SYGVNS. Trimming left V 2 bases short and J 2 bases short, with 16 bases between. The CDR3 spans 17 residues.